This T cell receptor (beta chain) was recorded in a study of prognosis after radiotherapy for stage I lung cancer. Study overall: Participants consisted of stage I non-small cell lung cancer patients, who were enrolled between 2018 and 2019.

The sample holds many counts of this clonotype. There are 13 residues in the CDR3. V trimming: 3 bases; J trimming: 5 bases; junction bases outside the gene matches: 5. In germline, CDR1 is DFQATT, CDR2 SNEGSKA (reference sequence). Genomic DNA served as the source from which two-round multiplex PCR generated TCR beta CDR3 amplicons. TRBV and TRBJ genes each had their own specific primers in first-round PCR. Universal primers drove the second round of PCR amplification. Each CDR3 protein gets one entry after TCRdb re-called the multiplex PCR reads with MiXCR. This sample has some 14,000 distinct CDR3 sequences; roughly 31% occur once, and the top ten carry 28%.

The sequenced sample was PBMCs, obtained before or after stereotactic body radiation therapy (not recorded which). This sequence joins TRBV20-1 and TRBJ2-5; 8 nucleotides agree with TRBD2. The clonotype originates from a donor aged 50 or older with non-small cell lung cancer. CDR3: CSASGRAWETQYF. The DNA for the CDR3 is TGCAGTGCTAGCGGGAGGGCCTGGGAGACCCAGTACTTC.